This T cell receptor beta chain was captured in a study of regulatory T cells in long-lasting Graves disease. The germline CDR1 and CDR2 sequences are SGHTA and FQGNSA. CDR3 length equals 15 residues. Concerning this clonotype: At one end, the junction sequence differs from germline, possibly due to a read error.

CDR3 regions were amplified by Arm-PCR using iRepertoire HTBI primers to build TCR beta libraries. TCRdb reanalysed the multiplex PCR reads using MiXCR and keeps one entry per CDR3 protein. The sample contains some 420,000 distinct CDR3 sequences, roughly 22% of which appear only once. The time point here: persistent/refractory GD, antithyroid drugs over 5 years with positive TRAb. Making the TCR library involved RNA that had been extracted from PBMCs. The clonotype was recovered from a female donor with Graves disease. The material was peripheral blood mononuclear cells (PBMCs), obtained when the disease was refractory, from a patient treated with antithyroid drugs. The chain combines TRBV7-2 with TRBJ1-4, with TRBD1 identical over 7 bases. The CDR3 nucleotides read TGTGCCAGCAGCTTAGGACAGGGCGGTAATGGAAAACTGTTTTTT. Translated, it gives CASSLGQGGNGKLFF.